This TCR beta chain emerged from a study of T-cell memory formation after mild COVID-19. Overall study findings and caveats: Researchers found some responding clones in pre-infection memory, a sign that cross-reactive memory joined. SARS-CoV-2 specificity of second-wave clones peaking day 37 was unconfirmed.

This clonotype turned up a few times. Its specificity is not known. TCRdb fed the 5' RACE reads into MiXCR, producing one record per CDR3 protein. The table includes about 190,000 distinct CDR3 sequences, around 18% detected once. V gave up 8 bases and J gave up 7 bases; unmatched junction bases: 6. CDR3 length equals 14 residues. The germline gives CDR1 SGHTA, CDR2 FQGNSA. This chain joins TRBV7-2 and TRBJ2-1; 12 positions match TRBD2. This sequence originates from an adult woman who had mild COVID-19 (a few samples of this study predate the infection). Cell type and time point are not known. What was sequenced was PBMCs or a T cell subset sorted from them (not recorded which). DNA for the CDR3: TGTGCCAGCTCGCCCCTAGCGGGAGGGAATGAGCAGTTCTTC. As protein: CASSPLAGGNEQFF.